This TCR beta chain is from a study of cytomegalovirus exposure and HLA in healthy donors. Study-wide results and caveats: What a later analysis reportedly showed was that an Asian-associated ancestry cluster had fewer N-insertions than the roughly 700-donor mean.

From germline, CDR1 is MGHDK and CDR2 SYGVNS. V lost 6 bases and J lost 4; bases outside the gene matches: 9. The CDR3 has 16 residues. As to this clone: Its specificity is not known.

PCR primers comprised 60 Vbeta and 13 Jbeta primers. The data were produced by immunoSEQ multiplex PCR, yet TCRdb's version contains in-frame clones alone and is incomplete. The sample has under 150,000 clones; about 80% are singletons. The V and J genes are TRBV25-1 and TRBJ1-4; TRBD1 aligns across 9 bases. The sequenced material came from PBMCs. The clonotype originates from a male donor in good health and CMV-seronegative. Here the CDR3 DNA reads TGTGCCAGCAGGGGCTGGGGACAGGGCATTAATGAAAAACTGTTTTTT. Encoded protein: CASRGWGQGINEKLFF. The full variable domain, with the rest looked up from reference TRBV25-1 and TRBJ1-4, is EADIYQTPRYLVIGTGKKITLECSQTMGHDKMYWYQQDPGMELHLIHYSYGVNSTEKGDLSSESTVSRIRTEHFPLTLESARPSHTSQYLCASRGWGQGINEKLFFGSGTQLSVL.